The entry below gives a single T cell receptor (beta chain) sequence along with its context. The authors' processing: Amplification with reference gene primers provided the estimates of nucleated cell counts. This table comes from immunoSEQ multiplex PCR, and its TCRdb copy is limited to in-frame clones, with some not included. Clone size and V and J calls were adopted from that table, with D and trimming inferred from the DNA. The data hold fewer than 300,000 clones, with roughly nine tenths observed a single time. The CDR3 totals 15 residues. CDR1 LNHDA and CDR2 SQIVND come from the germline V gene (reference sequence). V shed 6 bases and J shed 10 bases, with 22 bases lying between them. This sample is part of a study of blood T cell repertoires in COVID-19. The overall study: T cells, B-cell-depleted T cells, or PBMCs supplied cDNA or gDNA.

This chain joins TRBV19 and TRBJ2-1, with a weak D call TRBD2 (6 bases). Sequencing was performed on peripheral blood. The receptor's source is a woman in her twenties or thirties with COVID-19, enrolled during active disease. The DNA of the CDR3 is TGTGCCAGTAGCAGACCGGGACTGAAAAAATCAGAGCAGTTCTTC. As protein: CASSRPGLKKSEQFF.